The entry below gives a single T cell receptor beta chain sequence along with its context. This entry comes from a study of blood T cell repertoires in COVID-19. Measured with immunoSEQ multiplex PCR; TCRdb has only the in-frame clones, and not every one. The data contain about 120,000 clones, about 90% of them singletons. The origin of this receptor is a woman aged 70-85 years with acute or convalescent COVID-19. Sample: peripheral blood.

CDR3 in amino acids: CASSPRGEGVRGYTF. The CDR3 DNA follows: TGTGCCAGCAGTCCTCGCGGAGAGGGGGTACGCGGCTACACCTTC. The genes are TRBV28 and TRBJ1-2; possibly TRBD1 for D (6 bases). The germline gives CDR1 MDHEN, CDR2 SYDVKM. Deletions cut 5 bases from V and 8 bases from J, with 21 bases between. This CDR3 is built from 15 residues.